The source of this T cell receptor (beta chain) is a study of siplizumab effects on memory and regulatory T cells. Study-level points and caveats: No functional test confirmed suppression by proliferating siplizumab-culture Tregs. Both greater diversity than memory cells and a major contribution to the alloresponse seemed to characterize naive T cells.

In regard to this clone: What it recognizes is unknown.

Germline CDR1 is SGHTA and CDR2 is FQGNSA. This CDR3 comprises 13 residues. With 5 bases clipped from V and 10 bases from J, the junction kept 7 bases outside the gene matches. Each sample had roughly 10^5 TCR templates assayed. The data were produced by immunoSEQ multiplex PCR, yet TCRdb's version contains in-frame clones alone and is incomplete. Of some 100,000 clones in the sample, 96% are singletons; the top ten hold 0.031%. This clonotype was sampled from a human donor in good health. The sequenced sample consisted of naive CD4+ T cells sorted from blood. J is TRBJ1-4 and V is TRBV7-2, with 7 bases that match TRBD1. The CDR3, as DNA: TGTGCCAGCAGCCCTGGACAGGAGGGAAAACTGTTTTTT. Protein: CASSPGQEGKLFF.